The rows below give T cell receptor beta chains drawn from one sample of a study of T cells in Graves' hyperthyroidism and ophthalmopathy. TCRdb analysed the multiplex PCR reads with MiXCR anew, one entry per CDR3 protein. The sample carries about 620,000 distinct CDR3 sequences, 15% to 20% recorded once. The sequenced sample was blood. These receptors all stem from a woman in her twenties or thirties with Graves' hyperthyroidism. CDR3s include the opening cysteine and the closing phenylalanine or tryptophan. A D gene is named only where the DNA matches it firmly. Clone size appears in some rows only: once, few, many, or a class for an expanded clone.

DNA: TGCAGCGTGAGGACGGTGACGAACACTGAAGCTTTCTTT; CDR3: CSVRTVTNTEAFF; J: TRBJ1-1; size: many; D: NA; V: TRBV29-1
DNA: TGTGCCAGCAGTTTATCTAGCGGGTCGGTCTACGAGCAGTACTTC; CDR3: CASSLSSGSVYEQYF; J: TRBJ2-7; size: many; D: TRBD2; V: TRBV28
DNA: TGTGCCAGCAGTTCTCCGACAGGGAGGGGCACCGGGGAGCTGTTTTTT; CDR3: CASSSPTGRGTGELFF; J: TRBJ2-2; size: many; D: NA; V: TRBV28
DNA: TGCAGTGCTTCGCAGGGGGAGCCCTACGAGCAGTACTTC; CDR3: CSASQGEPYEQYF; J: TRBJ2-7; size: few; D: TRBD1; V: TRBV20-1
DNA: TGCAGTGCTAGACATGCGGGGCAGGGGGCAGGGGAGACCCAGTACTTC; CDR3: CSARHAGQGAGETQYF; J: TRBJ2-5; size: many; D: TRBD1; V: TRBV20-1
DNA: TGCGCCAGCAGCCAAACCGGGACAAACCGTGAAGCTTTCTTT; CDR3: CASSQTGTNREAFF; J: TRBJ1-1; size: many; D: NA; V: TRBV5-1
DNA: TGTGCCGGTGGGAGGGGGGCAGAACAGTACTTC; CDR3: CAGGRGAEQYF; J: TRBJ2-7; size: NA; D: NA; V: TRBV6-1
DNA: TGTGCCAGCAGCTTAGTAGTTGGGACTAGTCACATCGATGAGCAGTTCTTC; CDR3: CASSLVVGTSHIDEQFF; J: TRBJ2-1; size: many; D: TRBD2; V: TRBV11-2
DNA: TGTGCCAGCAGGGCCCAGGGGGTGCCCTACGAGCAGTACTTC; CDR3: CASRAQGVPYEQYF; J: TRBJ2-7; size: NA; D: TRBD1; V: TRBV6-2/TRBV6-3
DNA: TGTGCCAGCTCCCGGGACTCTGGAAACATCATATATTTT; CDR3: CASSRDSGNIIYF; J: TRBJ1-3; size: NA; D: NA; V: TRBV18
DNA: TGTGCCAGCAGTTTAACGGGAAGGAACGAGCAGTACTTC; CDR3: CASSLTGRNEQYF; J: TRBJ2-7; size: many; D: NA; V: TRBV28
DNA: TGTGCCATCAGTGAAGCGGGAGCGATGGACGAGCAGTACTTC; CDR3: CAISEAGAMDEQYF; J: TRBJ2-7; size: many; D: TRBD2; V: TRBV10-3
DNA: TGCAGCGTAAACGGGGGGACTTCGAACACCGGGGAGCTGTTTTTT; CDR3: CSVNGGTSNTGELFF; J: TRBJ2-2; size: NA; D: TRBD2; V: TRBV29-1
DNA: TGTGCCAGCAGCAACCCGGGACTAGCGGGAGGTGTAGATACGCAGTATTTT; CDR3: CASSNPGLAGGVDTQYF; J: TRBJ2-3; size: many; D: TRBD2; V: TRBV7-9
DNA: TGTGCCAGTAGCCGAACCTGGACAGATACGCAGTATTTT; CDR3: CASSRTWTDTQYF; J: TRBJ2-3; size: few; D: NA; V: TRBV19
DNA: TGTGCCAGCAGTGATAGGTTGCAGGGAGAGACCCAGTACTTC; CDR3: CASSDRLQGETQYF; J: TRBJ2-5; size: many; D: NA; V: TRBV2
DNA: TGTGCCAGCCGCCCGCAGAGTAAGGGCTATGGCTACACCTTC; CDR3: CASRPQSKGYGYTF; J: TRBJ1-2; size: few; D: NA; V: TRBV28
DNA: TGTGCCAGCAGCTTAGATCCAGGGGTGGGGGGGCCAGATACGCAGTATTTT; CDR3: CASSLDPGVGGPDTQYF; J: TRBJ2-3; size: many; D: NA; V: TRBV11-2